Listed here are 7 T cell receptor beta chains from one sample, sequenced in a study of T cells after yellow fever vaccination. From the 5' RACE reads, TCRdb called clonotypes with MiXCR, one entry per CDR3 protein. The sample has some 340,000 distinct CDR3 sequences, roughly 10% seen once; the top ten hold 3% to 3.5%. Sequenced here: CD4+ T cells sorted from PBMCs, sampled 45 days after the yellow fever booster vaccination. These receptor sequences come from a man aged 18 to 29 who received the YFV17D yellow fever vaccine.

In its sample, this clonotype was seen many times. V is TRBV9 and J is TRBJ2-7; TRBD1 might be the D (5 bases). V was cut by 0 bases and J by 4 bases, with 17 bases left in between. The CDR3 sequence is 16 residues long. Germline assignment: CDR1 SGDLS and CDR2 YYNGEE. CDR3 protein: CASSVGPEGVLYEQYF. The CDR3, as DNA: TGTGCCAGCAGCGTAGGCCCTGAAGGGGTTCTTTACGAGCAGTACTTC.

This chain uses TRBV20-1 with TRBJ1-2, with 8 nucleotides matching TRBD1. CDR1 and CDR2 from the germline V gene are DFQATT and SNEGSKA (reference sequence). V lost 4 bases to trimming and J lost 4 bases; unmatched junction nucleotides: 8. The CDR3 runs to 14 residues. CDR3 sequence: CSATGQGAVYGYTF. In DNA form, the CDR3 reads TGCAGTGCTACCGGACAGGGAGCGGTCTATGGCTACACCTTC.

The chain links TRBV7-9 to TRBJ2-3; D ambiguous. The germline CDR1 and CDR2 sequences are SEHNR and FQNEAQ (reference sequence). CDR3 length: 14 residues. V dropped 1 base and J dropped 0 bases, with 5 bases sitting between them. The CDR3 protein is CASSLVTSTDTQYF. Written as DNA, the CDR3 is TGTGCCAGCAGCTTAGTAACTAGCACAGATACGCAGTATTTT.

The gene calls are TRBV6-5 and TRBJ2-5, with 14 bases lining up with TRBD2. CDR1 is MNHEY, CDR2 SVGAGI, per germline. After removal of 6 bases from V and 4 bases from J, the junction contained 4 bases not matched to a gene. This CDR3 has 15 residues. The DNA for the CDR3 is TGTGCCAGCAGCCCCGGGACTAGCGGGAGAGAGACCCAGTACTTC. Its protein is CASSPGTSGRETQYF.

V and J are TRBV20-1 and TRBJ1-4, with 7 bases fitting TRBD1. The CDR3 runs 17 residues. CDR1 is DFQATT and CDR2 is SNEGSKA in the germline V gene (reference sequence). J lost 7 bases, V lost 5 bases, and 19 bases had no gene match. The CDR3 bases are TGCAGTGCTGTGGACCGGACAGGAGGGGTACTCGGTGAAAAACTGTTTTTT. Its translation is CSAVDRTGGVLGEKLFF.

This clonotype was detected only a few times. This sequence joins TRBV5-4 and TRBJ1-4; a possible D gene is TRBD1 (5 bases). V lost 4 bases, J lost 2 bases, and 12 bases lay in between. This CDR3 has 15 amino acids. Germline CDR1 reads SGHNT; CDR2 reads YYREEE (reference sequence). The CDR3 bases are TGTGCCAGCAGCCCCCAGGGTTCGACTAATGAAAAACTGTTTTTT. Protein: CASSPQGSTNEKLFF.

This clonotype was counted a few times. CDR3 sequence reads: CASSLALGTGGELFF. The CDR3 DNA is TGCGCCAGCAGCTTGGCCCTGGGTACGGGCGGGGAGCTGTTTTTT. The gene calls are TRBV5-1 and TRBJ2-2; D is unresolved. The V end lost 0 bases, the J end lost 7 bases, and 13 bases lay between the germline ends. Germline CDR1 is SGHRS and CDR2 is YFSETQ. The CDR3 length is 15 residues. The variable domain in full, completed from reference TRBV5-1 and TRBJ2-2, reads KAGVTQTPRYLIKTRGQQVTLSCSPISGHRSVSWYQQTPGQGLQFLFEYFSETQRNKGNFPGRFSGRQFSNSRSEMNVSTLELGDSALYLCASSLALGTGGELFFGEGSRLTVL.